This T cell receptor (beta chain) was sequenced in a study of blood T cell repertoires in COVID-19. CDR3 length equals 14 residues. Unmatched junction bases numbered 6, after V lost 4 bases and J lost 6 bases. Germline CDR1 and CDR2: KGHDR and SFDVKD. The method was immunoSEQ multiplex PCR; TCRdb's version includes in-frame clones alone and lacks a portion of them. The sample lists under 150,000 clones; 88% were seen once. Sequencing used peripheral blood. The source of this sequence is a woman in her seventies who had recovered from COVID-19. The chain has TRBV24-1 and TRBJ1-2, with 8 bases fitting TRBD1. The CDR3 reads CATSDGQGGDGYTF. The CDR3 nucleotides read TGTGCCACCAGTGACGGACAGGGAGGAGATGGCTACACCTTC.